The source of this T cell receptor (beta chain) is a study of T cells in tuberculosis. As for the study in general: CD1B tetramers identified T cells specific for mycobacterial lipid GMM.

This clone was observed once. Trimming took off 5 bases at V and 4 bases at J, with 11 bases between the two ends. In germline, CDR1 is LNHDA, CDR2 SQIVND (reference sequence). CDR3 length equals 13 residues. TCRdb keeps only in-frame clones here, not all; method: immunoSEQ multiplex PCR. Found here are about 53,000 clones, about 95% of them singletons; the top ten hold more than 1.3%. Time point of the sample: new active TB diagnosis, blood taken before or within 7 days of starting treatment. The chain has TRBV19 and TRBJ1-2, with D hard to call. The receptor comes from an adult with tuberculosis. Sequencing used PBMCs, obtained at tuberculosis diagnosis. The CDR3 loop reads CASSYGGIYGYTF. CDR3 nucleotides: TGTGCCAGTAGTTATGGCGGAATCTATGGCTACACCTTC.